The rows below give T cell receptor beta chains drawn from one sample of a study of shared T cell receptors in the human thymus. Using immunoSEQ multiplex PCR, the repertoire was profiled, and TCRdb retains in-frame clones only, with some absent. The profile covers about 660,000 clones, with more than 70% appearing a single time and roughly 0.0089% taken by the ten largest. The same specimen was also included in a second study, on human thymus T cells.

Sequenced sample: thymocytes. Every receptor here comes from a boy younger than two with a congenital heart defect. The CDR3 runs from the conserved cysteine through the conserved F or W. The D gene is left open where the match is weak. Only part of the rows carry a size: once, few, many, or a class if the clone is expanded.

CASSMPGTASYNEQFF	TGTGCCAGTAGTATGCCGGGGACAGCCTCCTACAATGAGCAGTTCTTC	TRBJ2-1	TRBD1	TRBV19	-
CASSPNGQQSSGNTIYF	TGTGCCAGCTCACCCAATGGACAGCAGAGCTCTGGAAACACCATATATTTT	TRBJ1-3	-	TRBV18	few
CASSQTGREVQETQYF	TGTGCCAGCAGCCAGACAGGACGGGAGGTCCAAGAGACCCAGTACTTC	TRBJ2-5	-	TRBV5-4	-
CASSRNTGNTEAFF	TGTGCCAGCTCACGAAACACAGGGAACACTGAAGCTTTCTTT	TRBJ1-1	-	TRBV18	-
CAISESGVNSETNYGYTF	TGTGCCATCAGTGAGTCGGGAGTGAACAGCGAGACAAACTATGGCTACACCTTC	TRBJ1-2	-	TRBV10-3	-
CASSPEGPGYGYTF	TGTGCCAGCAGCCCCGAAGGGCCAGGGTATGGCTACACCTTC	TRBJ1-2	-	TRBV9	-
CASSRGKGNEKLFF	TGTGCCAGCAGTCGGGGAAAGGGTAATGAAAAACTGTTTTTT	TRBJ1-4	-	TRBV28	-
CASSLEGGTTYNEQFF	TGCGCCAGCAGCCTAGAGGGAGGGACGACCTACAATGAGCAGTTCTTC	TRBJ2-1	TRBD2	TRBV5-1	-
CSVGTVYSEQFF	TGCAGCGTTGGGACAGTGTACAGTGAGCAGTTCTTC	TRBJ2-1	-	TRBV29-1	once
CASPPPPNKGQTKFTDTQYF	TGTGCCAGCCCCCCGCCCCCGAATAAAGGACAGACGAAATTCACAGATACGCAGTATTTT	TRBJ2-3	-	TRBV28	-
CASSEGLAGPGELFF	TGCGCCAGCAGTGAGGGACTAGCGGGTCCCGGGGAGCTGTTTTTT	TRBJ2-2	TRBD2	TRBV10-2	-
CASSSSLENTEAFF	TGTGCCAGCAGCTCGTCGCTAGAGAACACTGAAGCTTTCTTT	TRBJ1-1	-	TRBV5-6	-
CASRGGDPDMNTEAFF	TGTGCCAGTAGGGGGGGGGACCCAGACATGAACACTGAAGCTTTCTTT	TRBJ1-1	-	TRBV19	-
CASSGDRGRRYQPQHF	TGTGCCAGCAGTGGAGACAGGGGGCGGAGGTATCAGCCCCAGCATTTT	TRBJ1-5	TRBD1	TRBV2	once
CASSRPGQGRFGNTIYF	TGCGCCAGCAGCCGACCGGGACAGGGTCGATTCGGAAACACCATATATTTT	TRBJ1-3	TRBD1	TRBV4-1	-
CAWSLGLMNTEAFF	TGTGCCTGGAGTTTGGGACTGATGAACACTGAAGCTTTCTTT	TRBJ1-1	-	TRBV30	-
CASSYLRGFIYEQYF	TGTGCCAGCAGTTACTTACGGGGTTTTATCTACGAGCAGTACTTC	TRBJ2-7	-	TRBV6-6	-
CASSFRGSEAFF	TGTGCCAGCAGTTTCCGAGGGAGCGAAGCTTTCTTT	TRBJ1-1	-	TRBV6-5	-
CASSGDKPMGRGNQPQHF	TGTGCCAGCAGTGGAGACAAACCCATGGGCCGAGGGAATCAGCCCCAGCATTTT	TRBJ1-5	-	TRBV2	-
CANKRGGEQFF	TGTGCCAACAAGCGGGGCGGGGAGCAGTTCTTC	TRBJ2-1	TRBD2	TRBV7-2	-
CATSRGDRGPGYTF	TGTGCCACCAGCAGGGGGGACAGGGGGCCAGGCTACACCTTC	TRBJ1-2	TRBD1	TRBV15	-
CASSFIGRKQNTEAFF	TGTGCCAGCAGCTTTATAGGCAGGAAACAGAACACTGAAGCTTTCTTT	TRBJ1-1	-	TRBV5-6	once
CASSQDRGLQETQYF	TGTGCCAGCAGCCAAGATAGGGGGCTCCAAGAGACCCAGTACTTC	TRBJ2-5	TRBD1	TRBV4-2	-
CASSHSTGDFYEQYF	TGTGCCAGCAGTCATTCGACAGGAGACTTCTACGAGCAGTACTTC	TRBJ2-7	-	TRBV28	-
CSADIPQGTEAFF	TGCAGCGCTGATATCCCTCAGGGTACTGAAGCTTTCTTT	TRBJ1-1	-	TRBV29-1	-
CAKILRDRDEGGNQPQHF	TGTGCCAAAATCCTCCGGGACAGGGACGAAGGGGGCAATCAGCCCCAGCATTTT	TRBJ1-5	TRBD1	TRBV19	-
CASSPRWGGGGYTF	TGCGCCAGCAGCCCCCGGTGGGGGGGAGGCGGCTACACCTTC	TRBJ1-2	-	TRBV4-3	-
CASTRGATGNTGELFF	TGCGCCAGCACCAGAGGAGCGACGGGGAACACCGGGGAGCTGTTTTTT	TRBJ2-2	-	TRBV4-1	once
CASSRVWDRAMNTEAFF	TGTGCCAGCAGTCGGGTTTGGGACAGGGCCATGAACACTGAAGCTTTCTTT	TRBJ1-1	TRBD1	TRBV28	-
CAISESEENHNEQFF	TGTGCCATCAGTGAGTCCGAAGAGAATCACAATGAGCAGTTCTTC	TRBJ2-1	-	TRBV10-3	few
CASSQGVRGMDEQYF	TGTGCCAGCAGCCAAGGGGTCCGGGGGATGGACGAGCAGTACTTC	TRBJ2-7	-	TRBV4-2	-
CASSARTSGGSTDTQYF	TGTGCCAGCAGTGCCCGGACTAGCGGGGGTAGCACAGATACGCAGTATTTT	TRBJ2-3	TRBD2	TRBV6-1	-
CASSIDSGDGMNTQYF	TGTGCCAGTAGTATAGATAGCGGAGATGGGATGAATACGCAGTATTTT	TRBJ2-3	-	TRBV19	-
CASSLDQNTNSGNTIYF	TGTGCCAGCAGCTTAGATCAGAACACCAACTCTGGAAACACCATATATTTT	TRBJ1-3	-	TRBV11-2	-
CASKERSTDTQYF	TGTGCCAGTAAAGAGCGGAGCACAGATACGCAGTATTTT	TRBJ2-3	-	TRBV19	few
CSVVDAGYNEQFF	TGCAGCGTTGTGGATGCAGGCTACAATGAGCAGTTCTTC	TRBJ2-1	-	TRBV29-1	once
CASSQAGEETQYF	TGTGCCAGCAGCCAAGCAGGGGAAGAGACCCAGTACTTC	TRBJ2-5	-	TRBV14	few
CASGLVRTGGLGDTQYF	TGTGCTAGTGGTTTGGTCCGAACAGGGGGGTTAGGAGATACGCAGTATTTT	TRBJ2-3	TRBD1	TRBV12-5	-
CASSPDRGPGRIGTQYF	TGCGCCAGCAGCCCGGACAGGGGGCCGGGCCGTATTGGGACCCAGTACTTC	TRBJ2-5	TRBD1	TRBV5-1	-
CASSARTSGIAEQFF	TGTGCCAGCAGCGCCCGGACTAGCGGGATAGCTGAGCAGTTCTTC	TRBJ2-1	TRBD2	TRBV11-2	-
CASSSPGGWTNEKLFF	TGTGCCAGCAGTTCTCCCGGGGGTTGGACAAATGAAAAACTGTTTTTT	TRBJ1-4	-	TRBV28	-
CAWSGQVTGYSNQPQHF	TGTGCCTGGAGTGGTCAAGTGACGGGGTATAGCAATCAGCCCCAGCATTTT	TRBJ1-5	-	TRBV30	-
CASSFHGQGAGYGYTF	TGTGCCAGCAGCTTCCACGGACAGGGGGCAGGGTATGGCTACACCTTC	TRBJ1-2	TRBD1	TRBV7-9	-
CASKKRSGELFF	TGTGCCAGCAAGAAAAGGAGCGGGGAGCTGTTTTTT	TRBJ2-2	-	TRBV6-5	-
CASSSRQGSITDTQYF	TGTGCCAGCAGCTCGAGACAGGGCTCCATCACAGATACGCAGTATTTT	TRBJ2-3	TRBD1	TRBV16	few
CASSWAPPGKRYGYTF	TGTGCCAGCAGTTGGGCCCCCCCGGGGAAACGCTATGGCTACACCTTC	TRBJ1-2	-	TRBV28	-
CASSSNRTGDTGELFF	TGTGCCAGCAGTTCCAACCGGACGGGAGACACCGGGGAGCTGTTTTTT	TRBJ2-2	-	TRBV27	few
CASSQVGRVGEQFF	TGCGCCAGCAGCCAAGTCGGGAGAGTCGGTGAGCAGTTCTTC	TRBJ2-1	-	TRBV4-3	once
CASSEGLHLRSYNSPLHF	TGTGCCAGCAGTGAGGGACTTCACCTTCGCTCCTATAATTCACCCCTCCACTTT	TRBJ1-6	-	TRBV27	-
CASSMRGNTEAFF	TGTGCCAGTAGTATGCGGGGGAACACTGAAGCTTTCTTT	TRBJ1-1	-	TRBV19	few
CAWSPLDRGWELFF	TGTGCCTGGAGTCCACTGGACAGGGGCTGGGAACTGTTTTTT	TRBJ1-4	TRBD1	TRBV30	-
CASGPRVAGGPPYNEQFF	TGTGCTAGTGGTCCTCGGGTAGCGGGAGGGCCCCCCTACAATGAGCAGTTCTTC	TRBJ2-1	TRBD2	TRBV12-5	-
CASRDRTSYEQYF	TGTGCCAGCAGGGACAGAACCTCCTACGAGCAGTACTTC	TRBJ2-7	-	TRBV28	once
CASSEEGQGKPYEQYF	TGTGCCAGCAGTGAAGAGGGACAGGGGAAACCCTACGAGCAGTACTTC	TRBJ2-7	TRBD1	TRBV6-1	-
CASSRPDRVNTEAFF	TGTGCCAGTAGTAGGCCGGACAGGGTGAACACTGAAGCTTTCTTT	TRBJ1-1	TRBD1	TRBV19	-
CASSLAEHTEAFF	TGTGCCAGCAGCTTGGCCGAGCACACTGAAGCTTTCTTT	TRBJ1-1	-	TRBV5-4	-